The source of this T cell receptor beta chain is a study of identifying expanded T cells in peripheral blood (dated by TCRdb to the late 2010s). For the study in its entirety: Technical replicates were generated by sequencing separate aliquots of the same genomic DNA pool, and four replicates were compared pairwise.

About this clone itself: Its specific antigen is unknown. No base quality information exists; no much larger clone differs at one position.

During the collection period, no infections or other immune events were recorded for the healthy donors. Blood repertoires from healthy donors were used as a training cohort for calibrating time-dependent variance in a beta-binomial model of differential abundance of T-cell clones. The training cohort was composed of about 10 healthy donors, 3 female and 7 male. Donor ages ranged from about 29 to 70 years, with an average of around 45 years. Obtained from a commercial supplier, whole blood was collected from each healthy donor at three time points set around 13 days apart. For immunosequencing, genomic DNA was extracted from whole blood that had not been sorted. There are 14 amino acids in the CDR3, from cysteine to phenylalanine inclusive. The CDR3 DNA has 42 bases and is translated from base 1. V was cut back by 0 bases and J by 9 bases, leaving a gap of 12 bases between them. Sequences KGHSH (CDR1) and LQKENI (CDR2) are obtained from the germline V gene.

Overall study results and their limits: In all healthy donors, the variance in clone template counts between samples taken two weeks apart rose significantly as total template count increased. The beta-binomial model significantly reduced the number of clones called differentially abundant and the false-positive rate across all healthy-donor time intervals. It was expected by the authors that biological variance in healthy repertoires might increase further over much longer intervals, such as months to years. Between technical replicates the binomial model flagged approximately 1.2 differentially abundant clones, whereas over two weeks the binomial model flagged about 15 and over approximately four weeks approximately 20.

The immunoSEQ Assay, which relies on bias-controlled multiplex PCR amplification of genomic DNA, was used to profile TCRbeta CDR3 regions. The authors processed their data as follows. The absolute abundance of each unique TCRbeta CDR3 region was quantified after sequences were collapsed and filtered. Two models were used to test differential abundance: a binomial model (Fisher-equivalent) and a beta-binomial model that adds time-dependent variance fitted from healthy donors. Clones with fewer than 5 combined templates were removed, and a clone was called differentially abundant if the clone's Benjamini-Hochberg FDR was below 0.01. In the beta-binomial model, variance was expressed as a function of the total template count across the two samples, in the form v = (b*log(k)+a)^2. The immuneACCESS repertoire file appears here via TCRdb, limited to in-frame rearrangements. These files lack a portion of the clones; in checked studies, under half of the deficit traces to unresolved V genes, and the cause of the others is not known. Clone size and the V and J calls come from that table; the DNA yielded D and trimming. The sample table lists 55,000 to 75,000 clones, 70% to 90% of them with a count of one. The top ten clones comprise around 4.6% of the sample.

The source of this sequence is a person between 18 and 75 years old in good health. Source material: blood. The chain employs TRBV18 and TRBJ2-1, and TRBD2 may be the D gene, going by 5 matching bases. The CDR3 region has the sequence CASSPPVTKSEQFF. In nucleotides, the sequence is TGTGCCAGCTCACCACCGGTGACTAAAAGTGAGCAGTTCTTC.